This T cell receptor (beta chain) was recorded in a study of T cells in Graves' hyperthyroidism and ophthalmopathy. Study findings and constraints: Blood also contained most expanded thyroid clonotypes above 0.001.

V was pared by 8 bases and J by 14 bases, with 8 bases of the junction left unmatched. CDR3 size: 12 residues. The germline gives CDR1 MDHEN, CDR2 SYDVKM. Regions amplified from RNA transcripts were the TCR beta CDR3 regions. An initial round of RT-PCR targeting the TCR CDR3 relied on the HTBI primer set. TCRdb redid the calling of the multiplex PCR reads with MiXCR, one entry per CDR3 protein. Among around 690,000 distinct CDR3 sequences, approximately 15% were seen once, and the ten largest hold around a sixth. Diagnoses rested on clinical symptoms, serum thyroxine and TRAb, thyroid ultrasound and orbital computed tomography. Worth noting for this clonotype: Its antigen is as yet unknown.

The sample consisted of blood. This sequence was found in a man between 50 and 59 years old with Graves' hyperthyroidism. The chain employs TRBV28 and TRBJ2-1, with TRBD2 matching over 11 bases. The CDR3 DNA is TGTGCCAGCGTAATAGCGGGAGGGCCCGAGTTCTTC. This translates into CASVIAGGPEFF.